This is a list of T cell receptor beta chains from one sample in a study of blood T cell repertoires in COVID-19. Profiling relied on immunoSEQ multiplex PCR, and the TCRdb table lists in-frame clones only, not all of them. The table records 200,000 to 250,000 clones, 70% to 85% of them present only once. Sequencing was performed on PBMCs or T cells enriched from blood (not recorded which). These receptor sequences come from a man aged 60 to 69 who had recovered from COVID-19. Both conserved end residues are part of each CDR3. Each record gives: J gene, V gene, clone size, D gene, CDR3 DNA, CDR3 protein. A D gene is named only where the DNA matches it firmly. Clone sizes are given selectively: once, few, many, or a class where the clone is expanded.

TRBJ1-2,TRBV24-1,few,TRBD1,TGTGCCACCAGTCCCAGGACAGGAGGGATTTATGGCTACACCTTC,CATSPRTGGIYGYTF
TRBJ2-1,TRBV11-2,NA,NA,TGTGCCAGCAGCTTAGAGTCAGGCTACAATGAGCAGTTCTTC,CASSLESGYNEQFF
TRBJ1-2,TRBV18,NA,NA,TGTGCCAGCTCACCACCGGAAACAGCCCGTGGCGGCTACACCTTC,CASSPPETARGGYTF
TRBJ2-7,TRBV18,NA,TRBD1,TGTGCCAGCTCAGCCGGGACAGGGTTCGACGAGCAGTACTTC,CASSAGTGFDEQYF
TRBJ2-7,TRBV3-1/TRBV3-2,NA,TRBD1,TGTGCCAGCAGCTCCGGGACAGGCGCATCCTACGAGCAGTACTTC,CASSSGTGASYEQYF
TRBJ1-2,TRBV7-9,NA,NA,TGTGCCAGCAGCCCCGGTGGCTATGGCTACACCTTC,CASSPGGYGYTF
TRBJ1-5,TRBV7-2,NA,NA,TGTGCCAGCAGCCATGACACTGGCAATCAGCCCCAGCATTTT,CASSHDTGNQPQHF
TRBJ1-5,TRBV29-1,NA,NA,TGCAGCGTTGAGTCCGGGAGGGCCCAGCATTTT,CSVESGRAQHF
TRBJ2-7,TRBV19,few,TRBD1,TGTGCCAGTAGTGTCCTTCCGGGACAGGGTTTCAACGAGCAGTACTTC,CASSVLPGQGFNEQYF
TRBJ2-7,TRBV12-5,NA,NA,TGTGCTAGTGGTTTGGTACAGGGAATCCCTCTCTACGAGCAGTACTTC,CASGLVQGIPLYEQYF
TRBJ2-3,TRBV10-3,once,NA,TGTGCCATCAGTGAACAGTTTACCACAGATACGCAGTATTTT,CAISEQFTTDTQYF
TRBJ1-1,TRBV7-2,NA,TRBD1,TGTGCCAGCAGCTCCGGCCAGGGGGCTTTGTTCACTGAAGCTTTCTTT,CASSSGQGALFTEAFF
TRBJ1-6,TRBV6-1,NA,NA,TGTGCCAGCAGTGAAGGGGGGCCCATCAAGGGTTCACCCCTCCACTTT,CASSEGGPIKGSPLHF
TRBJ1-5,TRBV6-5,NA,NA,TGTGCCAGCAGAGTTGGCGGGGGTTTCGATCAGCCCCAGCATTTT,CASRVGGGFDQPQHF
TRBJ2-1,TRBV5-1,NA,TRBD2,TGCGCCAGCAGCTTGCCCCCATCGGGGGGGCAGTTCTTC,CASSLPPSGGQFF
TRBJ1-1,TRBV7-9,NA,NA,TGTGCCAGCAGCCAGACAGGTAATTTGGCTTTCTTT,CASSQTGNLAFF
TRBJ2-7,TRBV7-2,NA,NA,TGTGCCAGCAGCTTAACAGGGAGCTCCTACGAGCAGTACTTC,CASSLTGSSYEQYF
TRBJ1-2,TRBV5-1,few,NA,TGCGCCAGCAGCTTGTTCGGGGGAGGGGACTATGGCTACACCTTC,CASSLFGGGDYGYTF
TRBJ2-2,TRBV25-1,many,NA,TGTGCCAGCAGTGAATATACGTCGGTAATCGGGGAGCTGTTTTTT,CASSEYTSVIGELFF
TRBJ1-2,TRBV4-3,NA,NA,TGCGCCAGCAGCCATACAGATAACTATGGCTACACCTTC,CASSHTDNYGYTF
TRBJ2-5,TRBV6-5,once,TRBD1,TGTGCCAGCAGTTACCTGCCAGGGGGCCGTGAGACCCAGTACTTC,CASSYLPGGRETQYF
TRBJ1-2,TRBV6-5,once,NA,TGTGCCAGCAGCCCCAGGCGGGCAAGGCCTAACTACACCTTC,CASSPRRARPNYTF
TRBJ2-7,TRBV14,few,TRBD2,TGTGCCAGCAGCCCCGGGACTAGCGGAACCTACGAGCAGTACTTC,CASSPGTSGTYEQYF
TRBJ2-7,TRBV18,NA,NA,TGTGCCAGCTCACCTGGGACACAGAGCTCCTACGAGCAGTACTTC,CASSPGTQSSYEQYF
TRBJ2-7,TRBV27,NA,TRBD1,TGTGCCAGCAGTTTATACAGGGGCAACGAGCAGTACTTC,CASSLYRGNEQYF
TRBJ2-5,TRBV5-1,few,TRBD2,TGCGCCAGCAGCCCAAGAGGTAGCTTAGCGGGGGTGGAGACCCAGTACTTC,CASSPRGSLAGVETQYF
TRBJ2-7,TRBV7-3,NA,NA,TGTGCCAGCAGCTTACGCAGGGGAGTCGAGCAGTACTTC,CASSLRRGVEQYF
TRBJ2-6,TRBV19,many,NA,TGTGCCAGTAGCACTCCTTCGGACACTGGGGCCAACGTCCTGACTTTC,CASSTPSDTGANVLTF
TRBJ2-2,TRBV9,NA,NA,TGTGCCAGCAGCGGGGTCTCCGCAGGCACCGGGGAGCTGTTTTTT,CASSGVSAGTGELFF
TRBJ2-5,TRBV7-2,NA,TRBD2,TGTGCCAGCAGCTTAGCGGGGGCTAGCGGGGGGCAAGAGACCCAGTACTTC,CASSLAGASGGQETQYF
TRBJ1-1,TRBV11-3,NA,TRBD1,TGTGCCAGCAGCTTAGTGACAGGGTTGAACACTGAAGCTTTCTTT,CASSLVTGLNTEAFF
TRBJ2-6,TRBV7-3,NA,NA,TGTGCCAGCAGCTTAGAGGGAAGCTCTGGGGCCAACGTCCTGACTTTC,CASSLEGSSGANVLTF
TRBJ2-5,TRBV7-7,NA,NA,TGTGCTAGCAGCTTAGGGGGGGGTCAAGAGACCCAGTACTTC,CASSLGGGQETQYF
TRBJ2-2,TRBV5-5,NA,NA,TGTGCCAGCAGCAGGGGGTCCGGGGAGCTGTTTTTT,CASSRGSGELFF
TRBJ2-7,TRBV24-1,NA,NA,TGTGCCACCAGTGATCCAGGGACTGTGCAGTACTTC,CATSDPGTVQYF
TRBJ1-3,TRBV5-1,NA,NA,TGCGCCAGCAGCTTTAACGGAGAACCTGGAAACACCATATATTTT,CASSFNGEPGNTIYF
TRBJ2-5,TRBV7-2,NA,TRBD2,TGTGCCAGCAGCTTAGCCCCCCTAGGGGGACTAGCGGGGAAAGAGACCCAGTACTTC,CASSLAPLGGLAGKETQYF
TRBJ2-3,TRBV2,once,NA,TGTGCCAGCTGTGGGCACAGGGCGCGCACAGATACGCAGTATTTT,CASCGHRARTDTQYF
TRBJ2-3,TRBV18,few,TRBD1,TGTGCCAGCTCACTAAATTTCCCGGGACAGGGCATCGGTACGCAGTATTTT,CASSLNFPGQGIGTQYF
TRBJ1-1,TRBV7-9,NA,TRBD1,TGTGCCAGCAGCTTGGAACCGGGACAGGGGGCGCGAACTGAAGCTTTCTTT,CASSLEPGQGARTEAFF
TRBJ2-5,TRBV9,NA,TRBD1,TGTGCCAGCAGCCTACAGGGGGCGCTTGGGGAGACCCAGTACTTC,CASSLQGALGETQYF
TRBJ2-3,TRBV10-3,once,TRBD2,TGTGCCATCAGTGAGGGGGCTAGCGGGGGGACTAATACGCAGTATTTT,CAISEGASGGTNTQYF
TRBJ1-1,TRBV3-1/TRBV3-2,NA,NA,TGTGCCAGCAGCCAGCTCGGGAACACTGAAGCTTTCTTT,CASSQLGNTEAFF
TRBJ1-2,TRBV27,few,NA,TGTGCCAGCGCCACAAGGGGCAGGAGTGGCTACACCTTC,CASATRGRSGYTF
TRBJ2-2,TRBV18,NA,NA,TGTGCCAGCTCTCCCCTACAGGGTAACACCGGGGAGCTGTTTTTT,CASSPLQGNTGELFF
TRBJ1-2,TRBV6-2/TRBV6-3,NA,NA,TGTGCCAGCAGCCAACAGAAAATCTATGGCTACACCTTC,CASSQQKIYGYTF
TRBJ1-5,TRBV10-3,NA,NA,TGTGCCATCAGTGACAGTAATCAGCCCCAGCATTTT,CAISDSNQPQHF
TRBJ2-1,TRBV6-5,once,TRBD2,TGTGCCAGCAGTTCGGGTGGACTAGGAGGCTACAATGAGCAGTTCTTC,CASSSGGLGGYNEQFF
TRBJ1-4,TRBV19,few,NA,TGTGCCAGTAGTATAGGGAGTTTGGAAAAACTGTTTTTT,CASSIGSLEKLFF
TRBJ1-5,TRBV7-2,NA,NA,TGTGCCAGCAGCTTGGGGCAGTCGCAGCCCCAGCATTTT,CASSLGQSQPQHF
TRBJ1-2,TRBV7-9,NA,NA,TGTGCCAGCAGCCACGAGGCAGTCGGCTACACCTTC,CASSHEAVGYTF
TRBJ1-2,TRBV18,NA,NA,TGTGCCAGCTCACCTGGACAGAATGGCTACACCTTC,CASSPGQNGYTF
TRBJ1-6,TRBV5-1,NA,TRBD1,TGCGCCAGCAGCCCCGGGACAGCCGGTTCTAATTCACCCCTCCACTTT,CASSPGTAGSNSPLHF
TRBJ1-1,TRBV10-3,NA,NA,TGTGCCACTCTAAGCTCCCACCGGGAAGCTTTCTTT,CATLSSHREAFF
TRBJ2-1,TRBV5-1,NA,TRBD2,TGCGCCAGCAGCTTTAGCGGGGGGTCCTATCCTGACAATGAGCAGTTCTTC,CASSFSGGSYPDNEQFF
TRBJ2-5,TRBV29-1,NA,NA,TGCAGCGTTGCGGGGCAAGAGACCCAGTACTTC,CSVAGQETQYF
TRBJ1-6,TRBV6-2/TRBV6-3,NA,NA,TGTGCCAGCAGTTCCCGACAAAGCTCCTATAATTCACCCCTCCACTTT,CASSSRQSSYNSPLHF
TRBJ1-1,TRBV6-5,once,TRBD1,TGTGCCAGCAGTCTCAGGACAGGGGTAATTGAAGCTTTCTTT,CASSLRTGVIEAFF
TRBJ2-7,TRBV15,NA,NA,TGTGCCACCAGCAGAGACTATGGGGAAATGAGCGGGGAGCAGTACTTC,CATSRDYGEMSGEQYF
TRBJ2-5,TRBV2,once,TRBD2,TGTGCCGGGACTAAAGAAGAGACCCAGTACTTC,CAGTKEETQYF